These 26 T cell receptor beta chains came from one sample sequenced in a study of CD8+CD57+ T cells in acquired aplastic anemia. Using genomic DNA as the template, TCR beta VDJ and CDR3 profiling was carried out. TCRdb itself ran the reads through MiXCR, one entry per CDR3 protein. The sample lists some 130,000 distinct CDR3 sequences, around 48% occurring once. The sequencing sample was made of sorted CD4+, CD8+, or CD8+CD57+ T cells (not recorded which) from PBMCs. These receptors were obtained from a human donor in good health, serving as a control.

The genes are TRBV19 and TRBJ2-7, with a tentative D call TRBD1 (5 bases). The CDR3 has 13 amino acids. V was trimmed by 9 bases and J by 0 bases, leaving 12 bases between them. Germline loops: CDR1 LNHDA, CDR2 SQIVND (reference sequence). DNA of the CDR3: TGTGCCAGCAGCTCGGACAACTCCTACGAGCAGTACTTC. As protein: CASSSDNSYEQYF. The whole variable domain, remainder taken from reference TRBV19 and TRBJ2-7, is DGGITQSPKYLFRKEGQNVTLSCEQNLNHDAMYWYRQDPGQGLRLIYYSQIVNDFQKGDIAEGYSVSREKKESFPLTVTSAQKNPTAFYLCASSSDNSYEQYFGPGTRLTVT.

This chain connects TRBV12-2 to TRBJ1-1; the table gives TRBD1 as D, unverified against the DNA. TRBV12-2 is a documented pseudogene. CDR3 length equals 16 residues. In DNA form, the CDR3 reads TGTGCAAGTCGCTTAGTGAGGGGGCTAAGGGACACTGAAGCTTTCTTT. Translated, it gives CASRLVRGLRDTEAFF.

Ten or more counts support this clonotype. The chain employs TRBV6-2 or TRBV6-3 and TRBJ1-5, with TRBD1 matching 7 bases. This CDR3 is built from 12 residues. The V gene's germline CDR1 is MNHEY and CDR2 SVGEGT. V was pared by 6 bases and J by 4 bases, with 0 bases of the junction left unmatched. CDR3 protein: CASRGQNQPQHF. CDR3 bases: TGTGCCAGCAGGGGACAGAATCAGCCCCAGCATTTT.

This clonotype was observed a few times. CDR3 bases: TGTGCCACCAGCAGCGGGACAGAGGGGGATGAGCAGTTCTTC. This gives the protein CATSSGTEGDEQFF. This chain links TRBV15 with TRBJ2-1; TRBD1 agrees at 7 bases. The V segment lost 3 bases and the J segment 8 bases; nucleotides outside the gene matches: 7. The germline gives CDR1 LNHNV, CDR2 YYDKDF (reference sequence). CDR3 length: 14 amino acids.

Of note for this clonotype: At one end the junction does not follow the germline gene, possibly because of a read error. The chain is built from TRBV29-1 and TRBJ2-7; 9 positions match TRBD1. In germline, CDR1 is SQVTM, CDR2 ANQGSEA. There are 14 residues in the CDR3. The CDR3 protein is CRVDRGGQGLEQYF. The CDR3 DNA follows: TGCCGCGTCGATAGGGGGGGACAGGGCCTCGAGCAGTACTTC.

Turning to this clonotype: Given a much more abundant clone one base away, this may be a read error. The conserved phenylalanine or tryptophan is not found at the CDR3 terminus, so this likely reflects a read error. The V gene is TRBV10-3, the J gene TRBJ2-6; the D gene could be TRBD1 or TRBD2 (6 bases each). The CDR3 sequence is 16 residues long. Looked up from germline, CDR1 is ENHRY and CDR2 is SYGVKD. The ends were cut back, 0 bases at V and 2 bases at J, with 8 bases in the middle. The chain's CDR3 is CAISESRGAGANVLTL. The DNA for the CDR3 is TGTGCCATCAGTGAGTCGAGGGGGGCTGGGGCCAACGTCCTGACTCTC.

This clonotype was observed many times. This rearrangement joins TRBV12-3 or TRBV12-4 to TRBJ2-3; D gene uncertain. V was trimmed by 3 bases and J by 1 base, leaving 2 bases between them. The CDR3 spans 12 residues. Here the CDR3 reads CASSFGTDTQYF. As DNA, the CDR3 is TGTGCCAGCAGTTTTGGCACAGATACGCAGTATTTT.

The chain employs TRBV20-1 and TRBJ1-6; D unclear. The CDR3 totals 11 residues. Trimming shortened V by 5 bases and J by 12 bases, and 11 bases separated the two germline ends. In germline, CDR1 is DFQATT, CDR2 SNEGSKA (reference sequence). CDR3 nucleotide sequence: TGCAGTGCTGACGACCCATTACCCCTCCACTTT. Its protein is CSADDPLPLHF.

J is TRBJ1-6 and V is TRBV12-3 or TRBV12-4; 8 positions match TRBD1. V lost 4 bases and J lost 12; bases outside the gene matches: 11. This CDR3 spans 15 amino acids. The CDR3 DNA follows: TGTGCCAGCAGTTCTGGACAGGGATTTCGTCAACCCCTCCACTTT. It encodes CASSSGQGFRQPLHF.

The chain uses TRBV29-1 and TRBJ1-2; 7 bases match TRBD1. The V segment lost 5 bases and the J segment 2 bases; nucleotides outside the gene matches: 14. The CDR3 loop spans 16 amino acids. Germline values: CDR1 SQVTM, CDR2 ANQGSEA. CDR3 DNA sequence: TGCAGCGTTACATCCCGACAGGGACAGTTAAACTATGGCTACACCTTC. Translation gives CSVTSRQGQLNYGYTF.

The chain uses TRBV24-1 and TRBJ1-2, with TRBD1 matching over 10 bases. The germline gives CDR1 KGHDR, CDR2 SFDVKD. V dropped 2 bases and J dropped 7; count of bases not matched to a gene: 3. The CDR3 has 14 residues. In nucleotides, the CDR3 is TGTGCCACCAGTGATTCAAGACAGGGGGCTGGCTACACCTTC. It encodes CATSDSRQGAGYTF.

Many counts were recorded for this clonotype. The genes are TRBV7-6 and TRBJ2-5; 8 bases align to TRBD1. CDR3 length equals 15 residues. In germline, CDR1 is SGHVS, CDR2 FNYEAQ. The V gene end was trimmed by 5 bases and the J gene end by 4 bases; junction bases not matched to a gene: 9. The CDR3 nucleotides are TGTGCCAGCAGCCCTGGACAGGGTTTAAGAGAGACCCAGTACTTC. Its translation: CASSPGQGLRETQYF.

This clonotype was seen once. The chain uses TRBV7-9 and TRBJ2-3; TRBD2 aligns across 16 bases. This CDR3 region has 18 residues. Unmatched junction bases numbered 5, after V lost 1 base and J lost 4 bases. Germline values: CDR1 SEHNR, CDR2 FQNEAQ (reference sequence). The CDR3 DNA follows: TGTGCCAGCAGCTTAGTCGGGGGGACTAGCGGGGGGGCAGATACGCAGTATTTT. Protein sequence: CASSLVGGTSGGADTQYF.

The chain couples TRBV7-9 to TRBJ2-7, with unresolved D. Germline values: CDR1 SEHNR, CDR2 FQNEAQ (reference sequence). V was cut by 0 bases and J by 7 bases, with 13 bases left in between. This CDR3 contains 14 residues. The CDR3 here is CASSLAAILGEQYF. As DNA, the CDR3 is TGTGCCAGCAGCTTAGCGGCAATCCTAGGGGAGCAGTACTTC.

On this clonotype itself: This may stem from a read error, because a much larger clone lies one nucleotide away. This rearrangement joins TRBV2 to TRBJ2-7, with TRBD1 matching 8 bases. The V gene's germline CDR1 is SNHLY and CDR2 FYNNEI. The CDR3 has 14 residues. This chain's CDR3 is CASGYRGNSYEQYF. CDR3 bases: TGTGCCAGCGGTTACAGGGGGAACTCCTATGAGCAGTACTTC.

This chain uses TRBV7-6 with TRBJ1-1, with 9 positions matching TRBD1. There are 14 residues in the CDR3. The trim removed 5 bases at V and 5 bases at J, leaving 6 bases unmatched. Germline V gene sequence: CDR1 SGHVS, CDR2 FNYEAQ. CDR3 in DNA: TGTGCCAGCAGCAAGAACAGGGGGCAGACTGAAGCTTTCTTT. Its protein product is CASSKNRGQTEAFF.

This clonotype was counted between two and nine times. This chain links TRBV15 with TRBJ2-7, with D unclear. Trimming removed 0 bases at V and 0 bases at J, with 6 bases between. Germline V gives CDR1 LNHNV, CDR2 YYDKDF (reference sequence). This CDR3 contains 14 residues. The CDR3 DNA follows: TGTGCCACCAGCAGAGAGGGCGCCTCCTACGAGCAGTACTTC. Protein: CATSREGASYEQYF.

The chain joins TRBV29-1 to TRBJ1-2; D uncertain. V gave up 4 bases and J gave up 2 bases, with 20 bases separating them. In germline, CDR1 is SQVTM, CDR2 ANQGSEA. The CDR3 sequence is 16 residues long. Written as DNA, the CDR3 is TGCAGCGTTGGTGGCCCGCAGAGGTGGAACAACTATGGCTACACCTTC. Translation: CSVGGPQRWNNYGYTF.

In its sample, this clonotype was seen many times. The chain uses TRBV5-6 and TRBJ1-2; 9 bases map to TRBD1. The CDR3 covers 14 residues. The V segment lost 2 bases and the J segment 7 bases; nucleotides outside the gene matches: 6. Per germline, CDR1 SGHDT and CDR2 YYEEEE. CDR3 nucleotides: TGTGCCAGCAGCTTACCGGGACAGGGCACTGGCTACACCTTC. It is translated as CASSLPGQGTGYTF. The full variable domain, its missing parts supplied by reference TRBV5-6 and TRBJ1-2, is DAGVTQSPTHLIKTRGQQVTLRCSPKSGHDTVSWYQQALGQGPQFIFQYYEEEERQRGNFPDRFSGHQFPNYSSELNVNALLLGDSALYLCASSLPGQGTGYTFGSGTRLTVV.

This clonotype was counted a few times. The V gene is TRBV20-1, the J gene TRBJ1-5, with a possible D match to TRBD1 (6 bases). The ends were cut back, 6 bases at V and 3 bases at J, with 15 bases in the middle. This CDR3 spans 14 amino acids. The V gene's germline CDR1 is DFQATT and CDR2 SNEGSKA (reference sequence). CDR3 nucleotides: TGCAGTGCCGCCCGAACAGGGATCAATCAGCCCCAGCATTTT. This gives the protein CSAARTGINQPQHF.

The chain uses TRBV3-1 and TRBJ1-6, with D tentatively TRBD1 (5 bases). Germline values: CDR1 LGHDT, CDR2 YNNKEL (reference sequence). Trimming pared 1 base from V and 2 bases from J, leaving 6 bases between. This CDR3 comprises 15 residues. CDR3 DNA: TGTGCCAGCAGCCAAGGACAGACCTATAATTCACCCCTCCACTTT. Translated, it gives CASSQGQTYNSPLHF. Variable domain in full (rest from reference TRBV3-1 and TRBJ1-6): DTAVSQTPKYLVTQMGNDKSIKCEQNLGHDTMYWYKQDSKKFLKIMFSYNNKELIINETVPNRFSPKSPDKAHLNLHINSLELGDSAVYFCASSQGQTYNSPLHFGNGTRLTVT.

As regards this clonotype: A read error may be the cause here, since a much bigger clone is one base away. This chain connects TRBV6-2 or TRBV6-3 to TRBJ1-5; D remains unclear. CDR1 is MNHEY and CDR2 is SVGEGT in the germline V gene. This CDR3 has 12 residues. V lost 0 bases and J lost 16, with 13 bases in between. The CDR3 loop is CASSYSIGAKHF. The CDR3 DNA sequence: TGTGCCAGCAGTTACTCGATAGGCGCGAAACATTTT.

This clonotype was seen only a few times. This chain uses TRBV7-9 with TRBJ2-7; D not certain. CDR1 and CDR2 (germline): SEHNR, FQNEAQ (reference sequence). The V and J ends lost 6 bases and 6 bases respectively, with 12 bases between them. There are 12 residues in the CDR3. The CDR3 sequence: CASRPVGGEQYF. CDR3 bases: TGTGCCAGCAGACCAGTCGGCGGCGAGCAGTACTTC.

The gene calls are TRBV15 and TRBJ2-7; 11 positions match TRBD1. Looked up from germline, CDR1 is LNHNV and CDR2 is YYDKDF (reference sequence). The CDR3 extends over 16 amino acids. V was pared by 3 bases and J by 4 bases, with 8 bases of the junction left unmatched. The CDR3 sequence: CATSSPPGQGGYEQYF. The CDR3 nucleotides read TGTGCCACCAGCAGCCCCCCGGGACAGGGGGGTTACGAGCAGTACTTC.

This clonotype came up many times. The chain uses TRBV5-4 and TRBJ2-2; D is uncertain. CDR3 length: 14 amino acids. Looked up from germline, CDR1 is SGHNT and CDR2 is YYREEE (reference sequence). V lost 0 bases and J lost 4, with 7 bases in between. DNA for the CDR3: TGTGCCAGCAGCTTGGGTCCCAGCACCGGGGAGCTGTTTTTT. This translates into CASSLGPSTGELFF.

As regards this clonotype: A single base separates this from a much larger clone, so it may be a read error. CDR3 amino acids: CAISSSDSGRPQHF. The CDR3 DNA is TGTGCCATCAGTTCTTCAGACTCAGGTCGGCCCCAGCATTTT. J is TRBJ1-5 and V is TRBV10-3; D remains ambiguous. This CDR3 region has 14 residues. Germline CDR1 reads ENHRY; CDR2 reads SYGVKD. Trimming left V 5 bases short and J 9 bases short, with 17 bases between.